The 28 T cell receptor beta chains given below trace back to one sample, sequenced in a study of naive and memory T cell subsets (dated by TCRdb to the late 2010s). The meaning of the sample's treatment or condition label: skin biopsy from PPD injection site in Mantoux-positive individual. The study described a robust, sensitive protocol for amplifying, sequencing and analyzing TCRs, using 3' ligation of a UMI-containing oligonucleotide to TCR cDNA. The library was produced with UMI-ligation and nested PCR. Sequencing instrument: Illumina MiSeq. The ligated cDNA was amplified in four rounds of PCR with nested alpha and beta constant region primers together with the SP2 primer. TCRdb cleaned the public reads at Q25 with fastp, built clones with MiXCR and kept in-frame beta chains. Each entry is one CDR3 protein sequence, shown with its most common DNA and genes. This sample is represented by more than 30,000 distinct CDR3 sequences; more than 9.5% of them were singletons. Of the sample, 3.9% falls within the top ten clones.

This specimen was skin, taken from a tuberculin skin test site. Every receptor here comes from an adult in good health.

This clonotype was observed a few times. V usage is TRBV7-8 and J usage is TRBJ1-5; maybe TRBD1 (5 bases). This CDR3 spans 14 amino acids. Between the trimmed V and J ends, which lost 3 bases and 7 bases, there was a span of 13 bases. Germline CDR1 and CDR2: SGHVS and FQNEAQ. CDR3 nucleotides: TGTGCCAGCAGCTTTCAAGGGGTCCGACAGCCCCAGCATTTT. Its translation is CASSFQGVRQPQHF.

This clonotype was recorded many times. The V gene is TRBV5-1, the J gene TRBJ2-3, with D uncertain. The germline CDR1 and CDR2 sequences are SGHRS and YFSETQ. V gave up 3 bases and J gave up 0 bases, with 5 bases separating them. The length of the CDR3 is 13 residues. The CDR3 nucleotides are TGCGCCAGCAGCTCGCCCAGCACAGATACGCAGTATTTT. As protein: CASSSPSTDTQYF.

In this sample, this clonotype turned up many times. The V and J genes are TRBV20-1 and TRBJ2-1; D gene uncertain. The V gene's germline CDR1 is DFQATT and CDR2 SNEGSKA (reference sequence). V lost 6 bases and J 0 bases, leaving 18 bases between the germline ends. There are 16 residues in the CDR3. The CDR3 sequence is CSAKILGKSSYNEQFF. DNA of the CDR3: TGCAGTGCCAAAATTTTAGGGAAAAGCTCCTACAATGAGCAGTTCTTC.

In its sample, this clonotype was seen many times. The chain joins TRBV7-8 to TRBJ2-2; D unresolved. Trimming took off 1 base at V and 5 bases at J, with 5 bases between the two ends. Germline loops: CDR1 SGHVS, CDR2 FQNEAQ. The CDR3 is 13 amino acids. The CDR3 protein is CASSLGFTGELFF. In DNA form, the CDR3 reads TGTGCCAGCAGCTTAGGTTTTACCGGGGAGCTGTTTTTT.

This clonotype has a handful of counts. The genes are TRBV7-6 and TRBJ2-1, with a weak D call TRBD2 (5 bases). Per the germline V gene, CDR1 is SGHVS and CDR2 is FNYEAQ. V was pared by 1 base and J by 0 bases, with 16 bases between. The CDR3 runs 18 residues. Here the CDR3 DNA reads TGTGCCAGCAGCTTAGGGAGGAAAACCCTATCCTCCTACAATGAGCAGTTCTTC. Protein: CASSLGRKTLSSYNEQFF. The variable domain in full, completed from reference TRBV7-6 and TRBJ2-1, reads GAGVSQSPRYKVTKRGQDVALRCDPISGHVSLYWYRQALGQGPEFLTYFNYEAQQDKSGLPNDRFSAERPEGSISTLTIQRTEQRDSAMYRCASSLGRKTLSSYNEQFFGPGTRLTVL.

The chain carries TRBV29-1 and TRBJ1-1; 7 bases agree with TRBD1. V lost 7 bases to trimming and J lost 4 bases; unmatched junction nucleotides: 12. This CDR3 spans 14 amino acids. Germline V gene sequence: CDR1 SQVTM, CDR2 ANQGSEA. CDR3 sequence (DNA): TGCAGCGCCACTCGACAGGGATCGGCCACTGAAGCTTTCTTT. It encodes CSATRQGSATEAFF.

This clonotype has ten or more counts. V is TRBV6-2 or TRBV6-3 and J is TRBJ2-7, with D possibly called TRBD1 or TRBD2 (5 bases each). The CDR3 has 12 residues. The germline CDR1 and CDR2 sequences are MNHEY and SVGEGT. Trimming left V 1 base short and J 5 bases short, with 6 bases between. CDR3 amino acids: CASSYLGDEQYF. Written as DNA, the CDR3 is TGTGCCAGCAGTTACTTGGGGGACGAGCAGTACTTC.

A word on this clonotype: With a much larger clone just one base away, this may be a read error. The CDR3 protein is CASSWGRMIEVFF. The CDR3 DNA sequence: TGTGCCAGCAGCTGGGGACGGATGATTGAAGTTTTCTTT. The chain uses TRBV7-2 and TRBJ1-1; possible D gene TRBD1, 5 bases. Looked up from germline, CDR1 is SGHTA and CDR2 is FQGNSA. CDR3 length equals 13 residues.

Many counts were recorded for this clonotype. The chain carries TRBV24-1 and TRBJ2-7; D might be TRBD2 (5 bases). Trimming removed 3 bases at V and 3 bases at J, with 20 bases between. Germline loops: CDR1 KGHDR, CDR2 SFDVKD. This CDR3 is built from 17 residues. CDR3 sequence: CATSDGPGPRGLYEQYF. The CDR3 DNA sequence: TGTGCCACCAGTGATGGCCCGGGTCCCCGAGGGCTCTACGAGCAGTACTTC.

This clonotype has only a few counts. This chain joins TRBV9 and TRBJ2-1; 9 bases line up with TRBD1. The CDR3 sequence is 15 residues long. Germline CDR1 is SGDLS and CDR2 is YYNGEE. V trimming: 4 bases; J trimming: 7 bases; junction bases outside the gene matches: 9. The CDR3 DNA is TGTGCCAGCAGCCCAATACCGGGACAGGGAAATGAGCAGTTCTTC. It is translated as CASSPIPGQGNEQFF.

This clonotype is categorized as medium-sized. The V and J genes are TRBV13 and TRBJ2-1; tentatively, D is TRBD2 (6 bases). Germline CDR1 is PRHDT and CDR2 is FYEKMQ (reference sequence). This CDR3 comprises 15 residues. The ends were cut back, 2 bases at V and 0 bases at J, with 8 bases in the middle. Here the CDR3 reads CASSLQLASYNEQFF. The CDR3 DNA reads TGTGCCAGCAGCTTACAACTAGCCTCCTACAATGAGCAGTTCTTC.

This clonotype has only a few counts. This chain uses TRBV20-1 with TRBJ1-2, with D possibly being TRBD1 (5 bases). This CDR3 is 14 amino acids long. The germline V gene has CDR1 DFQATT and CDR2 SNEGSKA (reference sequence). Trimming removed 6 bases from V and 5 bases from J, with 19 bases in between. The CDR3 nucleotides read TGCAGTGCAATCCGGGACCCAGGCAGTTATGGCTACACCTTC. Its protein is CSAIRDPGSYGYTF.

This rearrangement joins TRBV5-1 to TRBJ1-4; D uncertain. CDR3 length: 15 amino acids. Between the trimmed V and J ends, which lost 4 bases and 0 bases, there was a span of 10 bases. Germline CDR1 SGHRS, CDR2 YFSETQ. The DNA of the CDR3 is TGCGCCAGCAGCCCTGGATCAGCAACTAATGAAAAACTGTTTTTT. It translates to CASSPGSATNEKLFF.

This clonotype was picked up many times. CDR3 sequence (DNA): TGTGCCAGCAGCTTTCAGACAGGGAACACTGAAGCTTTCTTT. Translating gives CASSFQTGNTEAFF. V is TRBV7-2 and J is TRBJ1-1; TRBD1 might be the D (6 bases). V lost 3 bases and J lost 1, with 9 bases in between. Looked up from germline, CDR1 is SGHTA and CDR2 is FQGNSA. CDR3 length: 14 residues.

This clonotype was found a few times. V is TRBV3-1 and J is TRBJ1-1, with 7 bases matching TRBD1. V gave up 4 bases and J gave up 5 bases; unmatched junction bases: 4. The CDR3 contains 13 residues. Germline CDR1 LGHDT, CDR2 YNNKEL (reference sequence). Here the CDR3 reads CASSLTGWTEAFF. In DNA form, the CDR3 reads TGTGCCAGCAGCCTGACAGGGTGGACTGAAGCTTTCTTT.

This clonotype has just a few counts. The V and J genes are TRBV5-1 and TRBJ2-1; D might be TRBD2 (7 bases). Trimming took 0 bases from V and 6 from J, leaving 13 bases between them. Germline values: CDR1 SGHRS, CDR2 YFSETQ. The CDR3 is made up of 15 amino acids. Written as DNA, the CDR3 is TGCGCCAGCAGCTTGGAAAGCGGGACACTCAATGAGCAGTTCTTC. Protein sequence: CASSLESGTLNEQFF.

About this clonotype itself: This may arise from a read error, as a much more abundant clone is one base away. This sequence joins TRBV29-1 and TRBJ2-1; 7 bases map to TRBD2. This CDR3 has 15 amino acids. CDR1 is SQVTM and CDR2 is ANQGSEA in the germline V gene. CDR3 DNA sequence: TGCAGCGTTGAGGGGGGAGGGAGCTCCCACAATGAGCAGTTCTTC. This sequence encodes CSVEGGGSSHNEQFF.

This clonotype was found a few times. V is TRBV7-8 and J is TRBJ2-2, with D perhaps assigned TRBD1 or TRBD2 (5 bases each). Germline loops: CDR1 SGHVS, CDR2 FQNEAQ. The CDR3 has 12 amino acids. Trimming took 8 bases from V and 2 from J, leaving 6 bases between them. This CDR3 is CASGGNTGELFF. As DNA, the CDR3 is TGTGCCAGCGGGGGTAACACCGGGGAGCTGTTTTTT. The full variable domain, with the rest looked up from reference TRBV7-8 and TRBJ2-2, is GAGVSQSPRYKVAKRGQDVALRCDPISGHVSLFWYQQALGQGPEFLTYFQNEAQLDKSGLPSDRFFAERPEGSVSTLKIQRTQQEDSAVYLCASGGNTGELFFGEGSRLTVL.

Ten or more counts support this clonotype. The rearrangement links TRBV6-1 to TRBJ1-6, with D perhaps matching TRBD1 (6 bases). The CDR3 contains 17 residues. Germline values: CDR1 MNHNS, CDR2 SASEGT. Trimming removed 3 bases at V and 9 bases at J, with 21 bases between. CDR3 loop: CASSDHRLQGSGSPLHF. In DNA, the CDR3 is TGTGCCAGCAGTGATCATCGACTACAGGGTAGTGGTTCACCCCTCCACTTT.

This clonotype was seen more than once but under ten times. CDR3 region: CASSLKAGNTEAFF. The CDR3 DNA reads as TGTGCCAGCAGTTTGAAGGCAGGAAACACTGAAGCTTTCTTT. The chain joins TRBV12-3 or TRBV12-4 to TRBJ1-1; D unclear. CDR3 size: 14 residues. V lost 3 bases to trimming and J lost 2 bases, with 10 bases between them.

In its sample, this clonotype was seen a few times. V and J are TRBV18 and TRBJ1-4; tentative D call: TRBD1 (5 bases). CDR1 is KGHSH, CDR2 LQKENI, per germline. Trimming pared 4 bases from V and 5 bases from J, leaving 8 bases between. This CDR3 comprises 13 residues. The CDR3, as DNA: TGTGCCAGCTCACTTGGGGGGAATGAAAAACTGTTTTTT. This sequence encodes CASSLGGNEKLFF.

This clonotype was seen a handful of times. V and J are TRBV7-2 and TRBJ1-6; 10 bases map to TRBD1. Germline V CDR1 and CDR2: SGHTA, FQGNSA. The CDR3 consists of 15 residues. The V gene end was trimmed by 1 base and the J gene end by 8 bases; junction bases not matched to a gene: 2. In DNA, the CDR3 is TGTGCCAGCAGCTTAGTCGGGACAGGGGATTCACCCCTCCACTTT. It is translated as CASSLVGTGDSPLHF.

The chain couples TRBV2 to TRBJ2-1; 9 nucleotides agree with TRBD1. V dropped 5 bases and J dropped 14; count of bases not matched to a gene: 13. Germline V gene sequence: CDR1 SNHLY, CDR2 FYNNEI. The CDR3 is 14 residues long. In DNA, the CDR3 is TGTGCCAGCAGTAAAACAGGGGGCGAGATGAATGAGTTCTTC. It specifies CASSKTGGEMNEFF.

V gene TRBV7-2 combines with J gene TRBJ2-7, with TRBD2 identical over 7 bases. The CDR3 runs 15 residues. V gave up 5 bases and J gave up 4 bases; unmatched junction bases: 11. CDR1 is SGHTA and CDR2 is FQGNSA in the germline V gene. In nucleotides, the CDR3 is TGTGCCAGCAGCCACGTGGCTAGCGGTCGGTACGAGCAGTACTTC. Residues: CASSHVASGRYEQYF. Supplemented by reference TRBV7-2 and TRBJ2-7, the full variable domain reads GAGVSQSPSNKVTEKGKDVELRCDPISGHTALYWYRQSLGQGLEFLIYFQGNSAPDKSGLPSDRFSAERTGGSVSTLTIQRTQQEDSAVYLCASSHVASGRYEQYFGPGTRLTVT.

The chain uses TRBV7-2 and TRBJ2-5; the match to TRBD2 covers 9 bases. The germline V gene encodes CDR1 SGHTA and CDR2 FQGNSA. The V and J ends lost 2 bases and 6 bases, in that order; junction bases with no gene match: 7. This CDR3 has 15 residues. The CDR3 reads CASSLMTAGGKTQYF. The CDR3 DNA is TGTGCCAGCAGCTTAATGACCGCGGGGGGGAAGACCCAGTACTTC.

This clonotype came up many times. The CDR3 reads CSARDFVRATDTQYF. In DNA, the CDR3 is TGCAGTGCTAGAGATTTTGTCAGGGCGACAGATACGCAGTATTTT. V and J are TRBV20-1 and TRBJ2-3; D perhaps matches TRBD1 (5 bases). Germline V lookup: CDR1 DFQATT, CDR2 SNEGSKA (reference sequence). V lost 0 bases, J lost 3 bases, and 13 bases lay in between. This CDR3 is built from 15 residues.

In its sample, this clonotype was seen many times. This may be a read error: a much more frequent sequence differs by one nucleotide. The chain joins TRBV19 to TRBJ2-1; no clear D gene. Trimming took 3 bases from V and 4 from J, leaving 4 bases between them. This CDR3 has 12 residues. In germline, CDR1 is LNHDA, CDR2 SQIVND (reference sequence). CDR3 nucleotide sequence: TGTGCCAGTAGTATCTGTTACAATGAGCAGTTCTTC. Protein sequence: CASSICYNEQFF.

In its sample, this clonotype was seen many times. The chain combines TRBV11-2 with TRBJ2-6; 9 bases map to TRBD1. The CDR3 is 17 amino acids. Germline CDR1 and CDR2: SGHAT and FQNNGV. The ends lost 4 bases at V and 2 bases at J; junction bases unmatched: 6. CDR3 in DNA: TGTGCCAGCAGCTCCCGGGGACAGGGTGCTGGGGCCAACGTCCTGACTTTC. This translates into CASSSRGQGAGANVLTF. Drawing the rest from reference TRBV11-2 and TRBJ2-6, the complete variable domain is EAGVAQSPRYKIIEKRQSVAFWCNPISGHATLYWYQQILGQGPKLLIQFQNNGVVDDSQLPKDRFSAERLKGVDSTLKIQPAKLEDSAVYLCASSSRGQGAGANVLTFGAGSRLTVL.